This TCR beta chain came from a study of blood T cell repertoires in COVID-19 (TCRdb year 2020). Background for the entire study: Samples from collaborators originated in the United States, Italy and Spain and spanned both the acute and convalescent phases of COVID-19. The prospective study material was composed of cDNA or gDNA derived from T cells, B-cell-depleted T cells, or PBMCs. Subjects who had been exposed to COVID-19, were actively infected with it, or had recovered from it provided the deeply sampled blood TCRbeta repertoires that made up the dataset. The repertoires were released in a freely available public database intended as a resource for research on the immune response to SARS-CoV-2. The samples were drawn from the first 160 participants of the ongoing ImmuneRACE study and from 1,254 subjects provided by 6 global collaborators. A de-identified subject ID, COVID-19 status, age in years and sex were almost always included in the sample metadata. Where available, HLA class I and class II types were taken from metadata supplied by the sample provider and were not determined by assay-based typing. Beyond this particular receptor, the publication reports: The quantity of clinical and demographic metadata differed by source and by participant and was supplied without curation.

The immunoSEQ Assay, a bias-controlled multiplex PCR, was used to amplify TCRbeta CDR3 regions from genomic DNA. Per the original workflow: The number of nucleated cells in each sample was estimated from the amplification of reference gene primers within the assay. Sequence reads were collapsed and filtered to measure the absolute abundance of every unique TCRbeta CDR3 rearrangement. For each sample, productive Simpson clonality was calculated by taking the square root of Simpson's diversity index across productive rearrangements. Held by TCRdb, this immuneACCESS table contains in-frame sequences only and omits some clones. Under half of the omission traces to an unresolved V gene where checked; the cause of the rest is unknown. That table gives V, J and clone size, and the DNA gave D and trimming. Across this sample there are fewer than 250,000 clones, with 84% seen only once. Of the sample, 4% falls within the top ten clones.

Taken from cysteine to phenylalanine, the CDR3 has 15 residues. The CDR3 DNA has 45 bases and is translated from base 1. The germline ends are 11 bases apart after V is trimmed by 0 bases and J by 2 bases. CDR1 SGHAT and CDR2 FQDESV are derived from the germline V gene (reference sequence). The collaborating institutions used their own protocols to collect whole blood in K2EDTA tubes. Collaborator samples were shipped for TCRbeta analysis as frozen whole blood, isolated PBMCs, or DNA extracted from either sample type. With regard to this clone: Its antigen is not yet known. No much larger clone is present one base from it, and per-base qualities are unavailable.

The rearranged segments are TRBV11-1 and TRBJ2-7, with TRBD2 as a weak D call on 5 bases. The specimen was peripheral blood. The TCR sequence derives from a man aged 45 to 65 with acute or convalescent COVID-19. The DNA sequence reads TGTGCCAGCAGCTTAGCTAGAGGGTCACCCTACGAGCAGTACTTC. The resulting protein is CASSLARGSPYEQYF.